Following are 28 T cell receptor beta chains from one sample sequenced in a study of CD4+ T cells in melanoma. TCRdb keeps only in-frame clones here, not all; method: immunoSEQ multiplex PCR. The repertoire holds about 6,500 clones, with around 50% as singletons. Sequencing was done on a sample of cells from a culture (not recorded whether cultured in vitro). These receptors were taken from a human donor with melanoma.

This chain links TRBV2 with TRBJ2-7; the match to TRBD1 covers 11 bases. CDR3 size: 14 residues. J lost 1 base, V lost 8 bases, and 4 bases had no gene match. The germline CDR1 and CDR2 sequences are SNHLY and FYNNEI. The CDR3: CASRDRGDSYEQYF. CDR3 nucleotide sequence: TGTGCCAGCCGGGACAGGGGGGATTCCTACGAGCAGTACTTC.

The sample holds a few counts of this clone. The chain has TRBV6-4 and TRBJ1-5, with 7 bases fitting TRBD1. The CDR3 has 15 residues. Germline CDR1 is MRHNA and CDR2 is SNTAGT. With 9 bases clipped from V and 0 bases from J, the junction kept 8 bases outside the gene matches. DNA of the CDR3: TGTGCCAGGTGGGGACAGATCCTTAGCAATCAGCCCCAGCATTTT. This codes for CARWGQILSNQPQHF.

This clone has only a few counts. CDR3 DNA: TGCGCCAGCAGCTTGAGTCAGGGATCCGGCATTCAGTACTTC. It codes for CASSLSQGSGIQYF. This chain links TRBV5-1 with TRBJ2-4, with D possibly being TRBD1 (5 bases). Germline V lookup: CDR1 SGHRS, CDR2 YFSETQ. This CDR3 region has 14 residues. The ends were cut back, 1 base at V and 9 bases at J, with 14 bases in the middle.

The sample holds a few counts of this clone. This sequence joins TRBV7-6 and TRBJ2-2; D gene unclear. With 4 bases removed from V and 6 bases from J, the gap between germline ends came to 6 bases. This CDR3 is 12 amino acids long. CDR1 is SGHVS and CDR2 is FNYEAQ in the germline V gene. The CDR3 DNA is TGTGCCAGCAGCTCCGGATCCGGGGAGCTGTTTTTT. Its translation is CASSSGSGELFF.

The chain couples TRBV5-1 to TRBJ1-1; maybe TRBD1 (5 bases). The germline CDR1 and CDR2 sequences are SGHRS and YFSETQ. The CDR3 consists of 14 residues. Between the trimmed V and J ends, which lost 2 bases and 4 bases, there was a span of 12 bases. CDR3 residues: CASSFRRGGTEAFF. The DNA for the CDR3 is TGCGCCAGCAGCTTCCGGAGGGGAGGCACTGAAGCTTTCTTT.

This chain connects TRBV6-5 to TRBJ2-3; D gene unclear. Trimming removed 6 bases at V and 2 bases at J, with 9 bases between. This CDR3 contains 13 residues. Germline lookup yields CDR1 MNHEY and CDR2 SVGAGI. This chain's CDR3 is CASRGWNTDTQYF. CDR3 nucleotides: TGTGCCAGCAGGGGGTGGAACACAGATACGCAGTATTTT.

The chain has TRBV5-1 and TRBJ2-4, with a weak D call TRBD1 (6 bases). Germline CDR1 SGHRS, CDR2 YFSETQ. CDR3 length: 15 amino acids. Deletions cut 2 bases from V and 6 bases from J, with 15 bases between. CDR3 protein: CASSFDRSGGNIQYF. The CDR3 DNA follows: TGCGCCAGCAGCTTCGACAGGTCGGGCGGAAACATTCAGTACTTC.

The chain joins TRBV30 to TRBJ2-1; 8 bases are shared with TRBD2. The ends lost 1 base at V and 9 bases at J; junction bases unmatched: 8. The CDR3 extends over 14 amino acids. From germline, CDR1 is GTSNPN and CDR2 SVGIG (reference sequence). The CDR3 here is CAWSARGGDLEQFF. CDR3 bases: TGTGCCTGGAGTGCACGGGGGGGGGACCTTGAGCAGTTCTTC.

V usage is TRBV6-5 and J usage is TRBJ1-5, with D perhaps TRBD1 (6 bases). CDR3 length: 12 residues. The germline V and J ends were trimmed by 6 bases and 7 bases, with 10 bases remaining between them. Germline V lookup: CDR1 MNHEY, CDR2 SVGAGI. The CDR3 bases are TGTGCCAGCAGCTGGGGGCCCCAGCCCCAGCATTTT. Translation: CASSWGPQPQHF.

This chain uses TRBV27 with TRBJ1-6; 12 bases match TRBD1. This CDR3 has 16 amino acids. With V trimmed by 3 bases and J by 10 bases, 7 bases remained unmatched. Germline CDR1 is MNHEY and CDR2 is SMNVEV (reference sequence). CDR3 sequence reads: CASSLRGTGGLSPLHF. CDR3 sequence (DNA): TGTGCCAGCAGTTTGAGAGGGACAGGGGGCTTATCACCCCTCCACTTT.

The chain links TRBV5-4 to TRBJ1-4, with unresolved D. The germline V gene has CDR1 SGHNT and CDR2 YYREEE (reference sequence). This CDR3 contains 15 residues. V was clipped by 2 bases and J by 0 bases, with 8 bases between them. As DNA, the CDR3 is TGTGCCAGCAGCTTCGGGGTGTCAACTAATGAAAAACTGTTTTTT. Its translation is CASSFGVSTNEKLFF.

V gene TRBV5-1 combines with J gene TRBJ1-6; perhaps TRBD1 as D (6 bases). The germline V gene has CDR1 SGHRS and CDR2 YFSETQ. V shed 3 bases and J shed 7 bases, with 14 bases lying between them. This CDR3 comprises 15 residues. In nucleotides, the CDR3 is TGCGCCAGCAGCTCGCAGGGGATGGGAAATTCACCCCTCCACTTT. Translated, it gives CASSSQGMGNSPLHF.

The rearrangement joins TRBV29-1 to TRBJ1-1; 8 bases align to TRBD1. Trimming took 7 bases from V and 1 from J; bases not matched to a gene: 2. The length of the CDR3 is 12 residues. Germline loops: CDR1 SQVTM, CDR2 ANQGSEA. The chain's CDR3 is CSAGGWNTEAFF. CDR3 in DNA: TGCAGCGCAGGGGGCTGGAACACTGAAGCTTTCTTT.

The CDR3 sequence: CASSLSTHTEAFF. The CDR3 nucleotides are TGCGCCAGCAGCCTTTCAACCCACACTGAAGCTTTCTTT. The chain is built from TRBV4-1 and TRBJ1-1; D call uncertain. The CDR3 is made up of 13 amino acids. Germline CDR1 and CDR2: MGHRA and YSYEKL. V lost 4 bases, J lost 3 bases, and 9 bases lay in between.

Here the CDR3 reads CASSQDMARVTGELFF. CDR3 bases: TGTGCCAGCAGCCAAGATATGGCTAGGGTGACCGGGGAGCTGTTTTTT. The chain recombines TRBV4-2 with TRBJ2-2; D not certain. Germline V CDR1 and CDR2: LGHNA, YNFKEQ. With 0 bases removed from V and 5 bases from J, the gap between germline ends came to 13 bases. The CDR3 runs 16 residues.

This chain joins TRBV5-4 and TRBJ1-6, with D maybe TRBD1 (6 bases). Germline V gene data show CDR1 as SGHNT and CDR2 as YYREEE (reference sequence). The CDR3 totals 17 residues. Trimming pared 2 bases from V and 8 bases from J, leaving 20 bases between. CDR3 bases: TGTGCCAGCAGCTTAATGACAGGTTTCGATTCGGATTCACCCCTCCACTTT. This gives the protein CASSLMTGFDSDSPLHF.

This clone was seen more than once but under ten times. The chain employs TRBV6-6 and TRBJ2-5, with D tentatively TRBD1 (6 bases). CDR1 is MNHNY, CDR2 SVGAGI, per germline (reference sequence). Trimming shortened V by 6 bases and J by 5 bases, and 19 bases separated the two germline ends. The CDR3 extends over 15 amino acids. CDR3 protein: CASSTSQQGGETQYF. Here the CDR3 DNA reads TGTGCCAGCAGCACTTCCCAACAGGGTGGGGAGACCCAGTACTTC.

The gene calls are TRBV7-6 and TRBJ1-5, with TRBD1 matching 9 bases. The CDR3 runs to 15 residues. The germline V gene has CDR1 SGHVS and CDR2 FNYEAQ. Trimming at V came to 2 bases and at J to 6 bases, leaving 5 bases not matched to a gene. This chain's CDR3 is CASSLNRGPGQPQHF. In DNA form, the CDR3 reads TGTGCCAGCAGCTTAAACAGGGGGCCGGGTCAGCCCCAGCATTTT. Looking up the rest from reference TRBV7-6 and TRBJ1-5 gives the full variable domain: GAGVSQSPRYKVTKRGQDVALRCDPISGHVSLYWYRQALGQGPEFLTYFNYEAQQDKSGLPNDRFSAERPEGSISTLTIQRTEQRDSAMYRCASSLNRGPGQPQHFGDGTRLSIL.

The rearrangement uses TRBV7-2 and TRBJ2-5; no firm D call. CDR3 length equals 13 residues. Trimming pared 1 base from V and 5 bases from J, leaving 8 bases between. Per the germline V gene, CDR1 is SGHTA and CDR2 is FQGNSA. The CDR3 sequence: CASSLGIRETQYF. Written as DNA, the CDR3 is TGTGCCAGCAGCTTAGGCATTAGGGAGACCCAGTACTTC.

V usage is TRBV7-3 and J usage is TRBJ1-2; D is ambiguous. Germline CDR1 and CDR2: SGHTA and FQGTGA. V was pared by 3 bases and J by 7 bases, with 12 bases between. The CDR3 has 13 amino acids. As DNA, the CDR3 is TGTGCCAGCAGCTTTGGGCGGGGAACTGGCTACACCTTC. Translating it yields CASSFGRGTGYTF.

This clone turned up a few times. This sequence joins TRBV7-9 and TRBJ2-4, with D perhaps matching TRBD1 (6 bases). This CDR3 has 15 amino acids. The V gene's germline CDR1 is SEHNR and CDR2 FQNEAQ (reference sequence). The germline V and J ends were trimmed by 5 bases and 0 bases, with 11 bases remaining between them. This chain's CDR3 is CASSPDSLAKNIQYF. In DNA form, the CDR3 reads TGTGCCAGCAGCCCGGACAGTCTAGCCAAAAACATTCAGTACTTC.

A few counts support this clone. The chain employs TRBV30 and TRBJ2-7; D call uncertain. The length of the CDR3 is 11 residues. V was trimmed by 2 bases and J by 4 bases, leaving 6 bases between them. Germline lookup yields CDR1 GTSNPN and CDR2 SVGIG (reference sequence). In DNA form, the CDR3 reads TGTGCCTGGAGTCGAGGTTACGAGCAGTACTTC. It codes for CAWSRGYEQYF.

V gene TRBV5-1 combines with J gene TRBJ1-3; D is undetermined. V was pared by 0 bases and J by 0 bases, with 10 bases between. CDR3 length: 16 amino acids. The germline V gene encodes CDR1 SGHRS and CDR2 YFSETQ. CDR3 sequence: CASSLAPAVSGNTIYF. The CDR3 bases are TGCGCCAGCAGCTTGGCGCCAGCCGTCTCTGGAAACACCATATATTTT.

J is TRBJ2-7 and V is TRBV11-2; 8 bases match TRBD1. There are 15 residues in the CDR3. Per the germline V gene, CDR1 is SGHAT and CDR2 is FQNNGV. Unmatched junction bases numbered 9, after V lost 4 bases and J lost 4 bases. As DNA, the CDR3 is TGTGCCAGCAGCTCCTACAGGGGGACCGCGTACGAGCAGTACTTC. It translates to CASSSYRGTAYEQYF.

This chain connects TRBV10-1 to TRBJ2-6; possibly TRBD1 or TRBD2 for D (5 bases each). Germline CDR1 is WNHNN and CDR2 is SYGVQD (reference sequence). Trimming shortened V by 3 bases and J by 4 bases, and 10 bases separated the two germline ends. The CDR3 length is 15 residues. In DNA form, the CDR3 reads TGCGCCAGCAGTGATGGGGGAACCGGGGCCAACGTCCTGACTTTC. It translates to CASSDGGTGANVLTF.

The rearrangement uses TRBV5-1 and TRBJ2-2; D might be TRBD2 (6 bases). This CDR3 has 16 amino acids. Trimming pared 0 bases from V and 8 bases from J, leaving 17 bases between. From germline, CDR1 is SGHRS and CDR2 YFSETQ. The CDR3 DNA reads TGCGCCAGCAGCTTGGCCTATCAGGGAGGTCTTGGGGAGCTGTTTTTT. This codes for CASSLAYQGGLGELFF.

This chain connects TRBV4-1 to TRBJ1-1; D gene unclear. The germline V gene has CDR1 MGHRA and CDR2 YSYEKL. The CDR3 consists of 13 residues. Trimming removed 3 bases at V and 6 bases at J, with 11 bases between. In DNA form, the CDR3 reads TGCGCCAGCAGCCACCTAGTAAGACCTGAAGCTTTCTTT. Its protein is CASSHLVRPEAFF.

This clone showed up just a few times. The V gene is TRBV2, the J gene TRBJ1-2; D is possibly TRBD1 (5 bases). Germline-derived CDR1 and CDR2 are SNHLY and FYNNEI. CDR3 length equals 15 residues. V shed 4 bases and J shed 0 bases, with 12 bases lying between them. In nucleotides, the CDR3 is TGTGCCAGCAGTGTAGTACAGGACCCTAACTATGGCTACACCTTC. Protein sequence: CASSVVQDPNYGYTF.